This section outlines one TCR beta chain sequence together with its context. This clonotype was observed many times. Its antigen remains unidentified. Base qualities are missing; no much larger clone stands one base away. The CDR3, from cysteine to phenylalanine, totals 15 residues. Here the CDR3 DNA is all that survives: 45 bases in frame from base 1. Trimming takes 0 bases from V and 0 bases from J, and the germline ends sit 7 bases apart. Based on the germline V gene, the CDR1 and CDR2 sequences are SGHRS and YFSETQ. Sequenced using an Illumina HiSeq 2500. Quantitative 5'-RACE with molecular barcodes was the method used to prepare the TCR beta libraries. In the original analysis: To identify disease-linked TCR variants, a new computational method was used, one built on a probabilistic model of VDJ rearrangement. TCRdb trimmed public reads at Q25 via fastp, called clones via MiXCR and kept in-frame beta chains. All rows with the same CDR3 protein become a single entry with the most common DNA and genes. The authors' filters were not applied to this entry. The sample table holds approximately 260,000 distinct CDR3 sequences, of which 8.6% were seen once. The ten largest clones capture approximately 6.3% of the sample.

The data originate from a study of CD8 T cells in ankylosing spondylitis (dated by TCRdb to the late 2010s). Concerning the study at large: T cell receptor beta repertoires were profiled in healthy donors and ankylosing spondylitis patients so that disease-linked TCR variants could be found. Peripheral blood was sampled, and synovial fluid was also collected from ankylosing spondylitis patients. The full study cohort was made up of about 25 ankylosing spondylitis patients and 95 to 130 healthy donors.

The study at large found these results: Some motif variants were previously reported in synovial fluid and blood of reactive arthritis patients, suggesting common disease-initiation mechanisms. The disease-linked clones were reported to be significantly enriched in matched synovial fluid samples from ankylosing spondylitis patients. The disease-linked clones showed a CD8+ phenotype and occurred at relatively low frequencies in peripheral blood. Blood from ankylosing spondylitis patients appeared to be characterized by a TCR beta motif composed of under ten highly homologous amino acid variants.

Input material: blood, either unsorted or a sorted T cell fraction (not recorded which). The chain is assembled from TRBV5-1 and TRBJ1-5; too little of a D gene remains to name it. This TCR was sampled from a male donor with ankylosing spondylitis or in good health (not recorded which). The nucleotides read TGCGCCAGCAGCTTGGAGGGCTATAGCAATCAGCCCCAGCATTTT. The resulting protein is CASSLEGYSNQPQHF.